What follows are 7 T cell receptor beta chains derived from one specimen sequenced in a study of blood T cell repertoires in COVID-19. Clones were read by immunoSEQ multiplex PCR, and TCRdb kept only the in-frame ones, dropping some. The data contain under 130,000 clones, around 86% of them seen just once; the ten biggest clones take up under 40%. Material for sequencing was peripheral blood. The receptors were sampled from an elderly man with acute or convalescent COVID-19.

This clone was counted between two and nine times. CDR3 DNA sequence: TGTGCCAGCAGTTCCTCAAACAGGGGGCTCAATCAGCCCCAGCATTTT. It codes for CASSSSNRGLNQPQHF. The V gene is TRBV6-2 or TRBV6-3, the J gene TRBJ1-5; 9 bases line up with TRBD1. V was clipped by 4 bases and J by 3 bases; unmatched bases: 7. This CDR3 is built from 16 residues. The germline V gene has CDR1 MNHEY and CDR2 SVGEGT.

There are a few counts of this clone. The chain's CDR3 is CASSLGGGSQPQHF. The CDR3 bases are TGTGCCAGCAGCTTGGGCGGGGGCAGTCAGCCCCAGCATTTT. The V and J genes are TRBV5-6 and TRBJ1-5, with D tentatively TRBD1 (6 bases). The CDR3 covers 14 residues. V lost 0 bases to trimming and J lost 6 bases, with 10 bases between them. CDR1 is SGHDT, CDR2 YYEEEE, per germline.

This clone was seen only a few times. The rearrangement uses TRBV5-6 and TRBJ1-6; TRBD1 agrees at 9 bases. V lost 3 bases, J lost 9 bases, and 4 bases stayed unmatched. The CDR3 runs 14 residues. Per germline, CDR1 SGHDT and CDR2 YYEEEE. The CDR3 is CASSSGQGASPLHF. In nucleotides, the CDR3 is TGTGCCAGCAGCTCGGGACAGGGTGCTTCACCCCTCCACTTT.

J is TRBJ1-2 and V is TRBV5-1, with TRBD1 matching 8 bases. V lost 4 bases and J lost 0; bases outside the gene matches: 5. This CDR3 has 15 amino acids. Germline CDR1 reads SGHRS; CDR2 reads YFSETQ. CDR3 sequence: CASSPQQGANYGYTF. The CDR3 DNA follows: TGCGCCAGCAGCCCACAACAGGGGGCTAACTATGGCTACACCTTC.

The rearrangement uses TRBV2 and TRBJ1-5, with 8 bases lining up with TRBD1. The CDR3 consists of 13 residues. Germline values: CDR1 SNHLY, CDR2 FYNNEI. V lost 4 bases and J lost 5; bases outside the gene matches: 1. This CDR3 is CASSADRDQPQHF. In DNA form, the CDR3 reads TGTGCCAGCAGTGCGGACAGGGATCAGCCCCAGCATTTT.

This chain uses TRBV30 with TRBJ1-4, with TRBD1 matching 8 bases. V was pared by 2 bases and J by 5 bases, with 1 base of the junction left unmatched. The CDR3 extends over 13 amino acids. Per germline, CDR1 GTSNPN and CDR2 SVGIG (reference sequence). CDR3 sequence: CAWSRDRNEKLFF. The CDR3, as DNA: TGTGCCTGGAGTCGGGACAGGAATGAAAAACTGTTTTTT.

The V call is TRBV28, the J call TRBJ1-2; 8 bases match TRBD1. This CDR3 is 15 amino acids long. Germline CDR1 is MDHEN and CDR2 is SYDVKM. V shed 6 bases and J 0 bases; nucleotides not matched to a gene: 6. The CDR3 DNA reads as TGTGCCAGCAGCCAGGGGGCCGGGACTAACTATGGCTACACCTTC. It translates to CASSQGAGTNYGYTF.